The rows below give T cell receptor beta chains drawn from one sample of a study of regulatory T cells in long-lasting Graves disease. From the multiplex PCR reads, TCRdb called clonotypes with MiXCR, one entry per CDR3 protein. The repertoire has 360,000 or so distinct CDR3 sequences, approximately 10% of them found once; the top ten carry approximately 19%. These same records also appear under a second study, on T cells in Graves' hyperthyroidism and ophthalmopathy.

Source: peripheral blood mononuclear cells (PBMCs), taken at new diagnosis, from a patient treated with antithyroid drugs. These receptors all come from a woman aged 18-29 years with Graves disease. Each CDR3 is given with its conserved first and last residue.

v_call	cdr3_aa
TRBV7-6	CASSSRPGQATNEKLFF
TRBV20-1	CSARAGLAGRNTGELFF
TRBV27	CASSLRPLAGGYHERYF
TRBV2	CASSERTTFPNEQFF
TRBV7-9	CASTPSRGEAFF
TRBV5-8	CASSAWGQSEAQYF
TRBV6-2/TRBV6-3	CASSYVTGYNEQFF
TRBV7-9	CASSLKSNTEAFF
TRBV7-2	CASSSGTSGSLDTQYF
TRBV6-5	CASSYSGGWIMNTEAFF
TRBV6-1	CASRGGLAGPLYNEQFF
TRBV29-1	CSVVWGWTEAFF
TRBV7-2	CASSFEQGSNQPQHF
TRBV4-2	CASSQEGLAGGISDTQYF
TRBV7-9	CASSLWVAVTNEQFF
TRBV20-1	CSAQGNQPQHF
TRBV28	CASRTQGGPQHF
TRBV20-1	CSASYRTLGKNIQYF
TRBV7-6	CASSLGHLSSYTF
TRBV30	CAWSVLQFPTKNTEAFF
TRBV12-3/TRBV12-4	CASSPLFGLAGENEQFF
TRBV2	CASRGQGVAEQYF
TRBV11-2	CASSRGQRVNEQFF
TRBV20-1	CSAQLQGAQETQYF
TRBV5-1	CASSFSGTGGADEQFF
TRBV20-1	CSASPRPENTEAFF
TRBV4-1	CASSQEGTGGISTEAFF
TRBV2	CASSLSSGSSYEQYF
TRBV3-1	CASSQGWPGENNEQFF
TRBV10-1	CASSESISAGSIRAFF
TRBV12-3/TRBV12-4	CASSPTYYGYTF
TRBV5-1	CASSLGTSGGPTDTQYF
TRBV5-4	CASSPGTPTYNEQFF
TRBV6-5	CASSWGSGTAFF
TRBV18	CASSPPSGDRDTDTQYF
TRBV9	CASSPARVAGGLETQYF
TRBV4-2	CASSLLAGADTGELFF
TRBV6-5	CASSYSGNMSTEAFF
TRBV27	CASSSLAGQSYEQYF
TRBV6-2/TRBV6-3	CASSDWGRPQETQYF
TRBV6-2/TRBV6-3	CASSYSVVYEQYF
TRBV6-1	CASSPPTGGVGNQPQHF
TRBV12-3/TRBV12-4	CASSRMTAQETQYF
TRBV9	CASSVGQGSSGYTF
TRBV12-5	CASGLVLGLAGRGIQYF
TRBV2	CARRTGGMNTEAFF
TRBV15	CATSRDVVGIGYTF
TRBV11-3	CASSLDSRQDTQYF
TRBV29-1	CSVVLASYEQYF
TRBV19	CASSISSGRATYEQFF
TRBV7-9	CASSLGAAGDQETQYF
TRBV5-5	CASSPSTQGEAFF
TRBV12-5	CASGSRQGSNYGYTF
TRBV27	CASSLGLAGSTDTQYF